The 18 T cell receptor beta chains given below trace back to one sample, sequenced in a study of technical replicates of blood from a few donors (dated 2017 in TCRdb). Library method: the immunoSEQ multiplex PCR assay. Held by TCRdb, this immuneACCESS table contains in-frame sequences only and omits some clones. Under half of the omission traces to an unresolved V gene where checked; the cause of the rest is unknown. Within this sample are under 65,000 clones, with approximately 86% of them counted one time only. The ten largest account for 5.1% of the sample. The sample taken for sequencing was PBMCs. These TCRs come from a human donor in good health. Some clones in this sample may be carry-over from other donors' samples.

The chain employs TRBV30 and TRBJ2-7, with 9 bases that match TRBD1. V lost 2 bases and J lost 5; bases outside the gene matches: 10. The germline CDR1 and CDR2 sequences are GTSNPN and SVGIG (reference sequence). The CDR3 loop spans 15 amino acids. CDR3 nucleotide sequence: TGTGCCTGGAGTTTACAGGGGGCATTCTACGACGAGCAGTACTTC. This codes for CAWSLQGAFYDEQYF.

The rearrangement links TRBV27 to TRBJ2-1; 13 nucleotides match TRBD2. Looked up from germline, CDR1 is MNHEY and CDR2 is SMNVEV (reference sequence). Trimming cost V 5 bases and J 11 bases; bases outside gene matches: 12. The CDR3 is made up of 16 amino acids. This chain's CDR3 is CASSAGLAGLRWKQFF. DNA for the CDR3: TGTGCCAGCAGTGCGGGACTAGCGGGGTTGAGGTGGAAGCAGTTCTTC.

CDR3 DNA: TGTGCCAGCACCGCCGGACTAGCGGTCTACAATGAGCAGTTCTTC. It is translated as CASTAGLAVYNEQFF. This chain joins TRBV7-2 and TRBJ2-1; 10 positions agree with TRBD2. In germline, CDR1 is SGHTA, CDR2 FQGNSA. CDR3 size: 15 residues. The junction had 6 bases not matched to a gene; V was cut back by 7 bases and J by 3 bases.

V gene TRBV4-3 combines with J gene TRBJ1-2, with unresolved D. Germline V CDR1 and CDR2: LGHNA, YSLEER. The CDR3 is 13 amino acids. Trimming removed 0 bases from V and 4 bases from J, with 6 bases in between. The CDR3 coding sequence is TGCGCCAGCAGCCAAGAAAGAGGCTATGGCTACACCTTC. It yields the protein CASSQERGYGYTF.

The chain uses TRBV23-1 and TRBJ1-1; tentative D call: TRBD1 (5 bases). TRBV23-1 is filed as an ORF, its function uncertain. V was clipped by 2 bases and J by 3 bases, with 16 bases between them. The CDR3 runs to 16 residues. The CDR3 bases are TGCGCCAGCAGTCAACGGGGGGTCGAACCCCACACTGAAGCTTTCTTT. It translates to CASSQRGVEPHTEAFF.

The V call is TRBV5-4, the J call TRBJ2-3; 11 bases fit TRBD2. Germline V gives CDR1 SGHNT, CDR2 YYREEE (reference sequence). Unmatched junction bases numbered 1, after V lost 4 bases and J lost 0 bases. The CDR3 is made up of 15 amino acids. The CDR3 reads CASSPSGGSTDTQYF. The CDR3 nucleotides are TGTGCCAGCAGCCCTAGCGGGGGGAGCACAGATACGCAGTATTTT.

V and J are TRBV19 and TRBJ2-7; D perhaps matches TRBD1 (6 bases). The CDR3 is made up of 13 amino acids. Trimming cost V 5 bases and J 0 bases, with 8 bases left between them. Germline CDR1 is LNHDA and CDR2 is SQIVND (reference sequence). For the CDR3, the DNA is TGTGCCAGTAGTGCAGGGGTCTCCTACGAGCAGTACTTC. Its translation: CASSAGVSYEQYF.

The CDR3 sequence: CASNSGRYSYANTGELFF. The CDR3 DNA reads as TGTGCCAGCAATAGCGGGAGGTACTCATACGCGAACACCGGGGAGCTGTTTTTT. The V gene is TRBV7-2, the J gene TRBJ2-2, with 10 positions matching TRBD2. In germline, CDR1 is SGHTA, CDR2 FQGNSA. The CDR3 covers 18 residues. V lost 7 bases, J lost 0 bases, and 11 bases stayed unmatched.

Here the CDR3 reads CASSVAPGHDRQYF. The CDR3 DNA follows: TGTGCCAGCAGCGTAGCTCCGGGACACGACAGGCAGTACTTC. The chain recombines TRBV9 with TRBJ2-7; a weak D match, TRBD1 (6 bases). This CDR3 is built from 14 residues. Germline V gives CDR1 SGDLS, CDR2 YYNGEE. V was pared by 0 bases and J by 9 bases, with 16 bases between.

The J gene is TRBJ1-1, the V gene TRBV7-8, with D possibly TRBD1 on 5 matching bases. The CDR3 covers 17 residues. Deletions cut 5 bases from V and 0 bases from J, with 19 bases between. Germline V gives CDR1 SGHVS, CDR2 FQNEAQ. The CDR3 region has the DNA TGTGCCAGCAGCCTTCTCGGGGGACGGGTAGTGAACACTGAAGCTTTCTTT. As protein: CASSLLGGRVVNTEAFF.

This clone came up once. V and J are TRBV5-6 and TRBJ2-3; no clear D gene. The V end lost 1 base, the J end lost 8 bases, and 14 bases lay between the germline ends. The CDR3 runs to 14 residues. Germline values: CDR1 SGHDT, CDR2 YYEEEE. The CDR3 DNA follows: TGTGCCAGCAGCTTGCCCCCAAAAGCGATTACGCAGTATTTT. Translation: CASSLPPKAITQYF.

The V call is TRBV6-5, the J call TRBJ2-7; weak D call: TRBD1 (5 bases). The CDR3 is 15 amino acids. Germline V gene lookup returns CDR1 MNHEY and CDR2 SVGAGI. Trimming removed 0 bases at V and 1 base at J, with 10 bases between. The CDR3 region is CASSYSRRGSYEQYF. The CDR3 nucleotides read TGTGCCAGCAGTTACTCGAGAAGGGGATCCTACGAGCAGTACTTC.

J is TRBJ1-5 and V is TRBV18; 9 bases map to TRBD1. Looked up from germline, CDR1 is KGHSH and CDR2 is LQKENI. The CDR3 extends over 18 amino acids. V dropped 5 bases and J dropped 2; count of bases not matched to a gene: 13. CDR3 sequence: CASSSTGTGFIGNQPQHF. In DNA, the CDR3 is TGTGCCAGCTCATCAACCGGGACAGGGTTTATCGGCAATCAGCCCCAGCATTTT.

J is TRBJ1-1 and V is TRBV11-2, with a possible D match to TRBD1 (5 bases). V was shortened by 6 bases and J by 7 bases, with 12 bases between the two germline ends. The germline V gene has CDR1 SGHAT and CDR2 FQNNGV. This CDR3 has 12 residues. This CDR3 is CASRGLSGEAFF. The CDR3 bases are TGTGCCAGCAGGGGACTTTCTGGTGAAGCTTTCTTT.

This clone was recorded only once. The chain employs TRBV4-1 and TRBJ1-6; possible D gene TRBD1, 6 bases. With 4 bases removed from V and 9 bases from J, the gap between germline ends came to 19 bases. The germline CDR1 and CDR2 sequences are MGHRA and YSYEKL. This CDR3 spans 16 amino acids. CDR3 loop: CASSPTGGAYGSPLHF. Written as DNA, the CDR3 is TGCGCCAGCAGCCCCACTGGGGGGGCCTACGGTTCACCCCTCCACTTT.

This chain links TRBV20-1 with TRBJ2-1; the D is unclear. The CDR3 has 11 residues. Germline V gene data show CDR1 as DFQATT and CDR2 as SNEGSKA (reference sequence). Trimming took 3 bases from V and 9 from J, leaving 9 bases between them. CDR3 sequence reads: CSASPSVEQFF. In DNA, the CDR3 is TGCAGTGCTAGTCCCTCCGTTGAGCAGTTCTTC.

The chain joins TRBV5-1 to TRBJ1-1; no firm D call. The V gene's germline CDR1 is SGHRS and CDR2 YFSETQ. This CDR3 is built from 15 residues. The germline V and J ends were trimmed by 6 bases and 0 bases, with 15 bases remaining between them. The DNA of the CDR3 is TGCGCCAGCACCCCGGGATCCTCCGTGAACACTGAAGCTTTCTTT. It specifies CASTPGSSVNTEAFF.

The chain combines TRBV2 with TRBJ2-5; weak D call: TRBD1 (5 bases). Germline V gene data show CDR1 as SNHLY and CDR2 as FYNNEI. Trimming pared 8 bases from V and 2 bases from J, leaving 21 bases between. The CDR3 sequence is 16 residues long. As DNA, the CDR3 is TGTGCCAGCTTGGGGCCAGGATTGGGGCCTCAAGAGACCCAGTACTTC. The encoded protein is CASLGPGLGPQETQYF.